Presented here are 29 T cell receptor beta chains from one specimen sequenced in a study of T cell repertoires in cytomegalovirus infection (dated by TCRdb to between 2019 and 2020). Which antigens these TCRs recognize remains unknown. Sequencing was carried out with an Illumina HiSeq 1500. TCRdb reanalyzed the raw reads on its own, using fastp at Q25 for trimming and MiXCR for clone calling, and kept in-frame beta chains. Every CDR3 protein is listed once, alongside the most common genes and DNA of its rows. Counted in this sample were 300,000 or so distinct CDR3 sequences; more than 20% of them appeared once. The ten largest clones represent about an eighth of the sample. The label giving this sample's treatment or condition can be read as: in vitro stimulation with specific CMV peptide epitopes to enrich CMV-specific T cells. The input for sequencing was cultured PBMCs, taken from culture after CMV antigen stimulation. The receptors come from a human donor in good health (CMV status not recorded). Some clones in this sample may be carry-over from other donors' samples.

The gene calls are TRBV27 and TRBJ2-7; TRBD1 matches 10 bases. V was clipped by 6 bases and J by 2 bases; unmatched bases: 7. Germline-derived CDR1 and CDR2 are MNHEY and SMNVEV (reference sequence). This CDR3 has 15 amino acids. The CDR3 spells CASRDRGGVTYEQYF. Written as DNA, the CDR3 is TGTGCCAGCAGGGACAGGGGGGGGGTAACCTACGAGCAGTACTTC.

Ten or more counts support this clonotype. The chain joins TRBV5-4 to TRBJ2-1; 12 bases align to TRBD2. With 4 bases clipped from V and 8 bases from J, the junction kept 7 bases outside the gene matches. The CDR3 contains 15 residues. CDR1 is SGHNT, CDR2 YYREEE, per germline (reference sequence). Here the CDR3 DNA reads TGTGCCAGCAGCCCAACTAGCGGGAGGAGCGATGAGCAGTTCTTC. Translating it yields CASSPTSGRSDEQFF.

The genes are TRBV12-3 or TRBV12-4 and TRBJ1-1; D is undetermined. The V and J ends lost 6 bases and 0 bases respectively, with 14 bases between them. This CDR3 spans 15 amino acids. CDR3 protein: CASSRGATLNTEAFF. CDR3 in DNA: TGTGCCAGCAGCCGAGGAGCTACTTTGAACACTGAAGCTTTCTTT.

This clonotype has a handful of counts. The genes are TRBV19 and TRBJ2-2; D is perhaps TRBD1 (6 bases). Deletions cut 7 bases from V and 5 bases from J, with 20 bases between. This CDR3 comprises 16 residues. In germline, CDR1 is LNHDA, CDR2 SQIVND (reference sequence). CDR3 in DNA: TGTGCCAGTAAAATGGACAGTGCAAGACCTACCGGGGAGCTGTTTTTT. It specifies CASKMDSARPTGELFF.

This clonotype has ten or more counts. The gene calls are TRBV7-8 and TRBJ2-2, with 8 bases identical to TRBD1. CDR3 length equals 14 residues. Trimming removed 2 bases from V and 8 bases from J; junction bases left unmatched: 4. Germline V gene data show CDR1 as SGHVS and CDR2 as FQNEAQ. The CDR3 nucleotides read TGTGCCAGCAGCTTAATCAGGGGGCGGGGGGAGCTGTTTTTT. Its translation: CASSLIRGRGELFF.

This chain links TRBV5-4 with TRBJ2-1; D assignment may be TRBD1 or TRBD2 (8 bases each). In germline, CDR1 is SGHNT, CDR2 YYREEE (reference sequence). This CDR3 is built from 14 residues. V gave up 4 bases and J gave up 6 bases, with 14 bases separating them. Written as DNA, the CDR3 is TGTGCCAGCAGCAGGACAGGGACTAGCAATGAGCAGTTCTTC. Translation gives CASSRTGTSNEQFF.

This clonotype appeared a few times. The CDR3 here is CASSRTGTGYNEQFF. CDR3 in DNA: TGCGCCAGCAGCCGAACCGGGACAGGGTACAATGAGCAGTTCTTC. The chain recombines TRBV4-1 with TRBJ2-1; 9 bases are a match to TRBD1. CDR3 length: 15 residues. V was clipped by 4 bases and J by 4 bases; unmatched bases: 5. Germline values: CDR1 MGHRA, CDR2 YSYEKL.

This clonotype has just one count. V gene TRBV9 combines with J gene TRBJ2-5; the D gene is possibly TRBD2 (6 bases). Germline CDR1 reads SGDLS; CDR2 reads YYNGEE. V shed 0 bases and J shed 2 bases, with 11 bases lying between them. The CDR3 consists of 15 residues. CDR3 DNA sequence: TGTGCCAGCAGCGTAGGGGCAGGGAGGCAAGAGACCCAGTACTTC. This gives the protein CASSVGAGRQETQYF.

This clonotype was observed a few times. The rearrangement joins TRBV24-1 to TRBJ1-2, with TRBD1 matching over 7 bases. Germline CDR1 reads KGHDR; CDR2 reads SFDVKD. The CDR3 has 12 amino acids. V trimming: 7 bases; J trimming: 8 bases; junction bases outside the gene matches: 6. CDR3 nucleotide sequence: TGTGCCACCAGAGGGACAGTTCAAGGCTACACCTTC. Residues: CATRGTVQGYTF.

This clonotype was seen many times. The gene calls are TRBV28 and TRBJ1-2; D is perhaps TRBD1 (5 bases). This CDR3 region has 14 residues. From germline, CDR1 is MDHEN and CDR2 SYDVKM. Trimming left V 2 bases short and J 7 bases short, with 14 bases between. The CDR3 region is CASSLALMTVGYTF. In DNA form, the CDR3 reads TGTGCCAGCAGTTTAGCCCTCATGACAGTTGGCTACACCTTC.

This clonotype occurred many times. This chain joins TRBV7-2 and TRBJ2-7; D gene uncertain. The V end was cut by 3 bases, the J end by 4 bases, with 13 bases between. Germline V gene sequence: CDR1 SGHTA, CDR2 FQGNSA. This CDR3 is built from 14 residues. The CDR3, as DNA: TGTGCCAGCAGCTTCGATCCTGCTGGTTACGAGCAGTACTTC. It codes for CASSFDPAGYEQYF.

There are a few counts of this clonotype. The chain combines TRBV5-6 with TRBJ2-1, with a tentative D call TRBD2 (6 bases). V was pared by 2 bases and J by 8 bases, with 14 bases between. This CDR3 spans 14 amino acids. Per germline, CDR1 SGHDT and CDR2 YYEEEE. CDR3 loop: CASSFWGVRDEQFF. CDR3 bases: TGTGCCAGCAGCTTCTGGGGGGTACGGGATGAGCAGTTCTTC. The full variable domain, rest sourced from reference TRBV5-6 and TRBJ2-1, is DAGVTQSPTHLIKTRGQQVTLRCSPKSGHDTVSWYQQALGQGPQFIFQYYEEEERQRGNFPDRFSGHQFPNYSSELNVNALLLGDSALYLCASSFWGVRDEQFFGPGTRLTVL.

This clonotype was seen only a few times. This rearrangement joins TRBV12-3 or TRBV12-4 to TRBJ1-5; D not certain. V was cut by 2 bases and J by 7 bases, with 6 bases left in between. CDR3 length equals 12 residues. CDR3 amino acids: CASSLPKQPQHF. The DNA of the CDR3 is TGTGCCAGCAGTTTACCGAAGCAGCCCCAGCATTTT.

In its sample, this clonotype was seen many times. The J gene is TRBJ2-7, the V gene TRBV12-3 or TRBV12-4, with D possibly matching TRBD1 (6 bases). Trimming cost V 4 bases and J 0 bases, with 10 bases left between them. CDR3 length equals 14 residues. CDR3 nucleotides: TGTGCCAGCAGTTACGACAGGTTCTCCTACGAGCAGTACTTC. Translating it yields CASSYDRFSYEQYF.

The chain has TRBV7-2 and TRBJ2-5; maybe TRBD1 (5 bases). Germline lookup yields CDR1 SGHTA and CDR2 FQGNSA. CDR3 length: 15 amino acids. Trimming pared 7 bases from V and 4 bases from J, leaving 19 bases between. In nucleotides, the CDR3 is TGTGCCAGCAACCCCGGAGCTTCAAGGGGAGAGACCCAGTACTTC. Its protein product is CASNPGASRGETQYF.

V usage is TRBV7-9 and J usage is TRBJ1-4; 7 bases map to TRBD1. The CDR3 loop spans 17 amino acids. Trimming cost V 4 bases and J 6 bases; bases outside gene matches: 14. The germline CDR1 and CDR2 sequences are SEHNR and FQNEAQ (reference sequence). CDR3: CASSSPSPGQTDEKLFF. The CDR3 DNA is TGTGCCAGCAGCTCCCCTTCTCCGGGACAGACGGATGAAAAACTGTTTTTT.

The chain combines TRBV6-5 with TRBJ1-1, with no clear D. Germline lookup yields CDR1 MNHEY and CDR2 SVGAGI. Trimming stripped 0 bases from V and 0 bases from J, with 8 bases between. The CDR3 spans 15 residues. In nucleotides, the CDR3 is TGTGCCAGCAGTTACTCGGCGCAGCTGAACACTGAAGCTTTCTTT. Protein sequence: CASSYSAQLNTEAFF.

The rearrangement uses TRBV2 and TRBJ1-1, with TRBD1 matching 8 bases. CDR1 SNHLY and CDR2 FYNNEI come from the germline V gene. The CDR3 consists of 15 residues. The V and J ends lost 8 bases and 1 base, in that order; junction bases with no gene match: 9. CDR3 DNA sequence: TGTGCCAGCTCTATCCGGGACAGGACGAACACTGAAGCTTTCTTT. Its translation is CASSIRDRTNTEAFF.

The V and J genes are TRBV2 and TRBJ2-3, with D unresolved. With 7 bases removed from V and 0 bases from J, the gap between germline ends came to 8 bases. Germline V gives CDR1 SNHLY, CDR2 FYNNEI. This CDR3 is built from 13 residues. CDR3 in amino acids: CASKGRSTDTQYF. The CDR3 nucleotides are TGTGCCAGCAAGGGCAGGAGCACAGATACGCAGTATTTT. The full variable domain, completed using reference TRBV2 and TRBJ2-3, is EPEVTQTPSHQVTQMGQEVILRCVPISNHLYFYWYRQILGQKVEFLVSFYNNEISEKSEIFDDQFSVERPDGSNFTLKIRSTKLEDSAMYFCASKGRSTDTQYFGPGTRLTVL.

Of note for this clonotype: A much larger clone differs from this one at a single base, so this may be a read error. The chain has TRBV28 and TRBJ1-2; 7 bases align to TRBD1. The CDR3 is made up of 14 amino acids. CDR1 MDHEN and CDR2 SYDVKM come from the germline V gene. J gave up 3 bases and V 5 bases, and 6 bases lay outside the gene matches. The CDR3 region is CASSRGGADYGYTF. Written as DNA, the CDR3 is TGTGCCAGCAGTCGAGGGGGCGCGGACTATGGCTACACCTTC.

The V call is TRBV12-3 or TRBV12-4, the J call TRBJ2-2; D remains unclear. Trimming removed 5 bases at V and 1 base at J, with 5 bases between. CDR3 length: 13 amino acids. In DNA, the CDR3 is TGTGCCAGCAGTATGGGGAACACCGGGGAGCTGTTTTTT. Protein sequence: CASSMGNTGELFF.

In this sample, this clonotype turned up a few times. The genes are TRBV7-9 and TRBJ2-1; TRBD2 matches 9 bases. Losses at the gene ends were 2 bases for V and 7 bases for J; bases not matched to a gene: 6. Germline V lookup: CDR1 SEHNR, CDR2 FQNEAQ (reference sequence). The CDR3 spans 15 residues. CDR3 sequence reads: CASSLRAGGLNEQFF. CDR3 DNA: TGTGCCAGCAGCTTACGAGCGGGAGGCCTAAATGAGCAGTTCTTC.

A single count supports this clonotype. The gene calls are TRBV30 and TRBJ1-2; 11 bases are shared with TRBD1. This CDR3 has 12 amino acids. The germline CDR1 and CDR2 sequences are GTSNPN and SVGIG (reference sequence). Germline trimming cut 6 bases from V and 8 bases from J; bases unmatched to any gene: 5. The CDR3 reads CACPGQGDGYTF. In nucleotides, the CDR3 is TGTGCCTGCCCGGGACAGGGGGACGGCTACACCTTC.

The chain recombines TRBV4-1 with TRBJ2-7; D may be TRBD1 or TRBD2 (5 bases each). The length of the CDR3 is 17 residues. Deletions cut 0 bases from V and 2 bases from J, with 17 bases between. CDR1 is MGHRA and CDR2 is YSYEKL in the germline V gene. The CDR3 here is CASSQEFEGTFPYEQYF. The CDR3 DNA is TGCGCCAGCAGCCAAGAGTTTGAGGGGACGTTTCCCTACGAGCAGTACTTC.

The table lists this clonotype with many counts. The rearrangement joins TRBV7-8 to TRBJ1-2; D ambiguous. The CDR3 is 14 amino acids. Germline values: CDR1 SGHVS, CDR2 FQNEAQ. V lost 5 bases and J 6 bases, leaving 16 bases between the germline ends. CDR3 bases: TGTGCCAGCAGCCCCAAACCTATCGCGAATGGCTACACCTTC. Residues: CASSPKPIANGYTF.

V is TRBV7-3 and J is TRBJ2-2, with D maybe TRBD1 (7 bases). Germline CDR1 SGHTA, CDR2 FQGTGA. The CDR3 consists of 16 residues. V lost 4 bases, J lost 5 bases, and 17 bases lay in between. The CDR3 here is CASSSGRTGPTGELFF. The CDR3 DNA sequence: TGTGCCAGCAGCTCAGGGAGGACAGGACCGACCGGGGAGCTGTTTTTT.

The rearrangement joins TRBV7-8 to TRBJ2-1; no definite D call. Germline CDR1 reads SGHVS; CDR2 reads FQNEAQ. The V end was cut by 1 base, the J end by 9 bases, with 10 bases between. This CDR3 region has 13 residues. The CDR3 DNA sequence: TGTGCCAGCAGCTTAGTGGTCGGTGGTGAGCAGTTCTTC. Residues: CASSLVVGGEQFF. The variable domain in full, with the rest retrieved from reference TRBV7-8 and TRBJ2-1, is GAGVSQSPRYKVAKRGQDVALRCDPISGHVSLFWYQQALGQGPEFLTYFQNEAQLDKSGLPSDRFFAERPEGSVSTLKIQRTQQEDSAVYLCASSLVVGGEQFFGPGTRLTVL.

V is TRBV4-2 and J is TRBJ2-1; D may correspond to TRBD1 or TRBD2 (5 bases each). CDR3 length equals 19 residues. V lost 0 bases to trimming and J lost 2 bases, with 20 bases between them. The germline gives CDR1 LGHNA, CDR2 YNFKEQ. The CDR3 is CASSQDRDGPYDTYNEQFF. As DNA, the CDR3 is TGTGCCAGCAGCCAAGACCGGGACGGTCCCTATGACACCTACAATGAGCAGTTCTTC.

This clonotype was detected only a few times. V gene TRBV20-1 combines with J gene TRBJ2-5; TRBD1 matches at 8 bases. The CDR3 consists of 13 residues. V lost 3 bases and J lost 5; bases outside the gene matches: 5. Germline values: CDR1 DFQATT, CDR2 SNEGSKA (reference sequence). DNA of the CDR3: TGCAGTGCTAGTGGACAGGGCGGGGAGACCCAGTACTTC. As protein: CSASGQGGETQYF.